The TCR beta chain described here comes from a study of blood T cell repertoires in COVID-19. The overall study: T cells, B-cell-depleted T cells, or PBMCs supplied cDNA or gDNA.

Only one count was recorded for this clone. This CDR3 comprises 13 residues. The V gene's germline CDR1 is GTSNPN and CDR2 SVGIG (reference sequence). The junction had 8 bases not matched to a gene; V was cut back by 7 bases and J by 6 bases. How the authors handled the data: Estimated nucleated cell counts came from reference gene primer amplification. Data came from immunoSEQ multiplex PCR; TCRdb stores just in-frame clones and leaves some out. V, J and clone size are those of that table, while D and trimming were read from the DNA. The data contain 120,000 to 150,000 clones, around 90% of them seen just once; the ten biggest clones take up over 0.85%.

Sequencing was performed on peripheral blood. V gene TRBV30 combines with J gene TRBJ1-2, with 10 bases aligning to TRBD1. This TCR was recovered from a woman between 50 and 59 years old with acute or convalescent COVID-19. CDR3 in DNA: TGTGCCTCGATGGACAGGGGGTGGGATGGCTACACCTTC. This encodes CASMDRGWDGYTF.